What follows describes a single T cell receptor (beta chain). Its antigen is as yet unknown. Notes on the study in general: The TCR gene usage of tumor memory CD4+ T cells clustered together with blood and lymph node memory CD4+ cells and with lymph node naive CD4+ cells.

The CDR3 spans 14 residues. The germline V and J ends were trimmed by 6 bases and 3 bases, with 15 bases remaining between them. Per germline, CDR1 MDHEN and CDR2 SYDVKM. The memory fraction was CD4+CD45RO+CD25- cells. Full-length variable regions came from constant-region reverse primers plus semi-nested Nested Universal Primer A PCR. TCRdb processed the 5' RACE reads anew with MiXCR; each CDR3 protein has one entry. The sample shows some 40,000 distinct CDR3 sequences, less than 35% of them seen only once. Sample: memory CD4+ T cells sorted from a lymph node. As to subset: memory CD4+ T cells, CD4+CD45RO+CD25-. The clonotype originates from a female donor with breast cancer. The chain is built from TRBV28 and TRBJ2-7; TRBD1 might be the D (6 bases). The CDR3 nucleotides are TGTGCCAGCAGGTCCTTGGGGGCCAACTACGAGCAGTACTTC. Its protein product is CASRSLGANYEQYF.